This TCR beta chain was found in a study of human T cells and chemical hapten exposure. Time point described: pre-sensitization, week 0. Treatment defined: therapeutic diphenylcyclopropenone sensitization with weekly scalp DPC. V gave up 6 bases and J gave up 9 bases; unmatched junction bases: 6. The CDR3 is 14 amino acids. In germline, CDR1 is MDHEN, CDR2 SYDVKM. TCRdb re-called the RACE reads with MiXCR, one entry per CDR3 protein. The data contain around 350,000 distinct CDR3 sequences, roughly 6% of them singletons. The chain uses TRBV28 and TRBJ1-6, with 9 bases aligning to TRBD1. The sequence was obtained from a woman between 18 and 29 years old with alopecia areata. Some clones in this sample may be carry-over from other donors' samples. The sequences come from whole blood, collected in connection with sensitization to the hapten diphenylcyclopropenone (DPC). The CDR3 loop reads CASSTGQGTSPLHF. The DNA of the CDR3 is TGTGCCAGCAGCACGGGACAGGGCACTTCACCCCTCCACTTT.